This T cell receptor beta chain was sequenced during a study of response to subunit inactivated influenza vaccine. Ten or more counts support this clonotype. Its antigen is currently unknown. General study points: Each seasonal influenza vaccination, the authors suggested, recruits few new T cells.

Germline V gene data show CDR1 as SGHTA and CDR2 as FQGNSA. The CDR3 is made up of 15 amino acids. Trimming cost V 5 bases and J 0 bases, with 8 bases left between them. TCRdb independently ran MiXCR on the RT-PCR reads; one entry per CDR3 protein. Here the sample spans 500,000 to 550,000 distinct CDR3 sequences, roughly 7.9% being singletons. This material consisted of PBMCs from blood, taken around 25 months after vaccination. The clonotype comes from a man aged 50 to 75 who received an inactivated influenza vaccine. The chain employs TRBV7-2 and TRBJ2-6, with a tentative D call TRBD2 (5 bases). The DNA for the CDR3 is TGTGCCAGCAGCCCCCGGGGCTCTGGGGCCAACGTCCTGACTTTC. It encodes CASSPRGSGANVLTF.